This T cell receptor beta chain appears in the sequencing data of a study of blood T cell repertoires in COVID-19. As for the study in general: Acute and convalescent COVID-19 samples came from the United States, Italy and Spain.

Germline V gene lookup returns CDR1 SGHTA and CDR2 FQGNSA. The V gene lost 7 bases and the J gene lost 2 bases, with 16 bases spanning the gap. The CDR3 spans 15 residues. Authors' methods: Amplification of reference gene primers was used by the study to estimate nucleated cell counts. TCRdb keeps only in-frame clones here, not all; method: immunoSEQ multiplex PCR. That table furnishes V, J and clone size, whereas the DNA furnished D and trimming. In the table there are 250,000 to 300,000 clones, more than 80% of which are singletons. The source material was PBMCs or T cells enriched from blood (not recorded which). V usage is TRBV7-2 and J usage is TRBJ2-3; the D gene is possibly TRBD1 (6 bases). The receptor's source is a woman aged 25-40 years who had recovered from COVID-19. The CDR3 loop reads CASTQGRTPTDTQYF. CDR3 sequence (DNA): TGTGCCAGCACTCAGGGGCGAACCCCCACAGATACGCAGTATTTT.